This T cell receptor beta chain came from a study of blood T cell repertoires in COVID-19. Study details: Some COVID-19 samples were acute and others convalescent; all came from the United States, Italy and Spain.

Per the authors' pipeline: How many nucleated cells were present was estimated from reference gene primer amplification. Produced via immunoSEQ multiplex PCR; TCRdb's table is partial and in-frame only. Clone size and the V and J calls come from that table; the DNA yielded D and trimming. The top ten hold 3.7% of the sample, which has 150,000 to 170,000 clones, approximately 73% seen once. This CDR3 contains 15 residues. Germline V gene lookup returns CDR1 SGDLS and CDR2 YYNGEE. V trimming: 0 bases; J trimming: 4 bases; junction bases outside the gene matches: 6. As for this clone: Other DNA sequences in the sample encode the same CDR3.

The chain carries TRBV9 and TRBJ2-7; 8 bases match TRBD2. The receptor was derived from a woman at least 80 years old with acute or convalescent COVID-19. Sequencing was done on a sample of peripheral blood. Here the CDR3 DNA reads TGTGCCAGCAGCGTAGGCCCAGGCGGGGGGTACGAGCAGTACTTC. This codes for CASSVGPGGGYEQYF.